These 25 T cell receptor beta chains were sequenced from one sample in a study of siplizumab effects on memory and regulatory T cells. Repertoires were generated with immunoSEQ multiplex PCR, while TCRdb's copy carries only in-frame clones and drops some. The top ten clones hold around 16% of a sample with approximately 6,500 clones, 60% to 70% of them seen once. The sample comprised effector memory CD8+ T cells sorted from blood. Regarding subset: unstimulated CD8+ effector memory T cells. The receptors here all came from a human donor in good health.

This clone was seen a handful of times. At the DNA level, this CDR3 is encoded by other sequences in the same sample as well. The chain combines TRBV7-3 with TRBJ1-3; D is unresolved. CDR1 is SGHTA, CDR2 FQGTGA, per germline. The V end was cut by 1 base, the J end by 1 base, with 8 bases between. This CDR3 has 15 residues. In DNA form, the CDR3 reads TGTGCCAGCAGCTTAAATGGAGGGTCTGGAAACACCATATATTTT. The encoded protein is CASSLNGGSGNTIYF.

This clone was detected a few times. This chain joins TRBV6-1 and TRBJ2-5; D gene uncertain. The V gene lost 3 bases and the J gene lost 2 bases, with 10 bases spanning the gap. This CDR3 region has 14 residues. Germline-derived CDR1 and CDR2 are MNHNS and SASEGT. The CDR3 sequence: CASSEGPSQETQYF. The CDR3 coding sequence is TGTGCCAGCAGTGAGGGCCCGTCTCAAGAGACCCAGTACTTC.

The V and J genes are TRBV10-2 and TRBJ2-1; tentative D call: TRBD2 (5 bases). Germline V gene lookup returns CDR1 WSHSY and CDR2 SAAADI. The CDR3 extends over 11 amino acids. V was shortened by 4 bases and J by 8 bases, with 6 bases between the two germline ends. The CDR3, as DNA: TGCGCCAGCAGTGTGGGAGATGAGCAGTTCTTC. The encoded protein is CASSVGDEQFF.

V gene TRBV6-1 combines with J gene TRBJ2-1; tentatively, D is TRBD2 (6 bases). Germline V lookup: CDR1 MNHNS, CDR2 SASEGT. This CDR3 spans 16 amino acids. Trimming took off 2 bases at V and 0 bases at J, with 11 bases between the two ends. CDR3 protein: CASSERWGVSYNEQFF. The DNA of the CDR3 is TGTGCCAGCAGTGAAAGGTGGGGGGTCTCCTACAATGAGCAGTTCTTC.

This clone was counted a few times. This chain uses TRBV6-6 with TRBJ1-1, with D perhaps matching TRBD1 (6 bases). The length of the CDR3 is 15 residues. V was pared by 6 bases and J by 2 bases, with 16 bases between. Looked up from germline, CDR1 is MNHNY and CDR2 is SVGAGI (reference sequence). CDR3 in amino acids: CASRQKGGQNTEAFF. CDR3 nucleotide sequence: TGTGCCAGCAGACAAAAGGGGGGACAAAACACTGAAGCTTTCTTT.

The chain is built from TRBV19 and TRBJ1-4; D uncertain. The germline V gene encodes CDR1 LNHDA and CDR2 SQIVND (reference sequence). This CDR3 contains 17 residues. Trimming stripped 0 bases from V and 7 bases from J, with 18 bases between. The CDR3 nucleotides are TGTGCCAGTAGTATAGATGGTGACCCACTTGCGGGTGAAAAACTGTTTTTT. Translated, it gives CASSIDGDPLAGEKLFF. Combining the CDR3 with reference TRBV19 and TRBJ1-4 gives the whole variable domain DGGITQSPKYLFRKEGQNVTLSCEQNLNHDAMYWYRQDPGQGLRLIYYSQIVNDFQKGDIAEGYSVSREKKESFPLTVTSAQKNPTAFYLCASSIDGDPLAGEKLFFGSGTQLSVL.

CDR3 nucleotide sequence: TGTGCCAGTATCGGAGCAGGTGTGTCGCAGCCCCAGCATTTT. Protein product: CASIGAGVSQPQHF. The chain carries TRBV19 and TRBJ1-5; no clear D gene. Germline CDR1 and CDR2: LNHDA and SQIVND (reference sequence). This CDR3 has 14 residues. Trimming took off 7 bases at V and 7 bases at J, with 17 bases between the two ends. Supplemented by reference TRBV19 and TRBJ1-5, the full variable domain reads DGGITQSPKYLFRKEGQNVTLSCEQNLNHDAMYWYRQDPGQGLRLIYYSQIVNDFQKGDIAEGYSVSREKKESFPLTVTSAQKNPTAFYLCASIGAGVSQPQHFGDGTRLSIL.

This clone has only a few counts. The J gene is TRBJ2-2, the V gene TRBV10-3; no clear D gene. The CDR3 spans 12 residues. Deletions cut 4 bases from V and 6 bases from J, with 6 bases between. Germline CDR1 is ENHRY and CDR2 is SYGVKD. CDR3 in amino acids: CAISGWAGELFF. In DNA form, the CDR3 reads TGTGCCATCAGTGGGTGGGCCGGGGAGCTGTTTTTT.

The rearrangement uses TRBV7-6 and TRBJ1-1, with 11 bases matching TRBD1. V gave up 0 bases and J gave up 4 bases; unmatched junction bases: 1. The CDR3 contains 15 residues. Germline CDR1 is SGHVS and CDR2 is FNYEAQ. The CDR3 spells CASSLAGQGGTEAFF. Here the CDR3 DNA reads TGTGCCAGCAGCTTAGCGGGACAGGGGGGCACTGAAGCTTTCTTT.

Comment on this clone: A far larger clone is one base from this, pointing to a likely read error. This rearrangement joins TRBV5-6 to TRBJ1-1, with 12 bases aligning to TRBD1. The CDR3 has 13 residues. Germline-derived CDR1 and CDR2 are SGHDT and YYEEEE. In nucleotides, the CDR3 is TGTGCCCGCAGCCCCGGGACAGGGGGCGAGGCTTTCTTT. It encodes CARSPGTGGEAFF.

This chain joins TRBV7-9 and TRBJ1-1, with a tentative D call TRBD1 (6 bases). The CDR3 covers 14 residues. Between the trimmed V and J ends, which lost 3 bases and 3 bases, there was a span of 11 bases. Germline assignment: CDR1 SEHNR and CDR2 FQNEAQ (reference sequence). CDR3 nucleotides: TGTGCCAGCAGCTTGTCGGGGGCTTACACTGAAGCTTTCTTT. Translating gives CASSLSGAYTEAFF.

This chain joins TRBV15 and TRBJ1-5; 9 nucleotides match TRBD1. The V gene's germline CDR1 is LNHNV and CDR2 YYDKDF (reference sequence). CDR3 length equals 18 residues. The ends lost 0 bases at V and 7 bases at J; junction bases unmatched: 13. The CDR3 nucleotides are TGTGCCACCAGCAGAGAGTGGGTAGGGGGACAGGGAGGCCAGCCCCAGCATTTT. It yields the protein CATSREWVGGQGGQPQHF.

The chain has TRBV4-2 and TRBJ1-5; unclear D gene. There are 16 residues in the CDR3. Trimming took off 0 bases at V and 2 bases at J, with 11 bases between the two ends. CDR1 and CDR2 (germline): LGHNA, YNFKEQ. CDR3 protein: CASSQEIGSGNQPQHF. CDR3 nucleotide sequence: TGTGCCAGCAGCCAAGAAATTGGCTCGGGCAATCAGCCCCAGCATTTT.

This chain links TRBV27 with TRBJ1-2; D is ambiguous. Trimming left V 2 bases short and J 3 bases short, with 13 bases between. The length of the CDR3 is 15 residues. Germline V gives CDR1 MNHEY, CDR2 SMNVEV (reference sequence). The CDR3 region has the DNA TGTGCCAGCAGTTTACTAGGTGGGGATTACTATGGCTACACCTTC. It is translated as CASSLLGGDYYGYTF.

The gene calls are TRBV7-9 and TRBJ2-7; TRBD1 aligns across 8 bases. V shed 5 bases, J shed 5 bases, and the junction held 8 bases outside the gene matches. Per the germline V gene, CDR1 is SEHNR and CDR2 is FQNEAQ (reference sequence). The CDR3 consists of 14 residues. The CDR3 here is CASSPTGDTHEQYF. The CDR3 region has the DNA TGTGCCAGCAGCCCGACAGGGGATACCCACGAGCAGTACTTC.

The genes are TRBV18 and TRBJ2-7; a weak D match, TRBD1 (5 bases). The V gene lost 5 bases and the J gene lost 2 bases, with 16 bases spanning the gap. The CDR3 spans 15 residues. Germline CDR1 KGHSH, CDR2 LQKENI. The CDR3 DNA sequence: TGTGCCAGCTCAGGGCCGACAGCACCAGCCTACGAGCAGTACTTC. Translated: CASSGPTAPAYEQYF. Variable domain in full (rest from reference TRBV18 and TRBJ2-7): NAGVMQNPRHLVRRRGQEARLRCSPMKGHSHVYWYRQLPEEGLKFMVYLQKENIIDESGMPKERFSAEFPKEGPSILRIQQVVRGDSAAYFCASSGPTAPAYEQYFGPGTRLTVT.

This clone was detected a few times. The CDR3 region is CASSTSPDEYGYTF. The CDR3 nucleotides read TGTGCCAGCAGCACCTCCCCGGACGAATATGGCTACACCTTC. The chain carries TRBV9 and TRBJ1-2; unclear D gene. From germline, CDR1 is SGDLS and CDR2 YYNGEE. There are 14 residues in the CDR3. Trimming left V 4 bases short and J 5 bases short, with 15 bases between.

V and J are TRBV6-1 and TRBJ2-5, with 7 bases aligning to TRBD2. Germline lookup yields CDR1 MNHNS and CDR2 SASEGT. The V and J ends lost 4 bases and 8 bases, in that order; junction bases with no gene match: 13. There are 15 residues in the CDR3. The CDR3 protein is CASSVLLGGVRTQYF. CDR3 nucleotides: TGTGCCAGCAGTGTACTATTGGGAGGGGTCCGCACCCAGTACTTC.

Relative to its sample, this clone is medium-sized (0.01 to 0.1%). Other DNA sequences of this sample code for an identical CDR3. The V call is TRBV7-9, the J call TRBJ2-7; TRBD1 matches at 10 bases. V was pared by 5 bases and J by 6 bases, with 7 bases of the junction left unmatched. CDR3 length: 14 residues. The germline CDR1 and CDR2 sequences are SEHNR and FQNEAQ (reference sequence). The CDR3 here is CASSLTGTGVEQYF. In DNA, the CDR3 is TGTGCCAGCAGCCTTACCGGGACAGGGGTCGAGCAGTACTTC.

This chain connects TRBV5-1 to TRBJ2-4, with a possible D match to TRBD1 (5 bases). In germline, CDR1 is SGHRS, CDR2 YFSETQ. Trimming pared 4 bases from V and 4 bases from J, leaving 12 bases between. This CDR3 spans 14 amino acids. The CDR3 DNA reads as TGCGCCAGCAGCCCTGGCCCAGGGAAAAACATTCAGTACTTC. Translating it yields CASSPGPGKNIQYF.

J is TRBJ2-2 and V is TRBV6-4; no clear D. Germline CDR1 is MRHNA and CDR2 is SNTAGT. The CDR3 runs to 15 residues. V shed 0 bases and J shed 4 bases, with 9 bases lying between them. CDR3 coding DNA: TGTGCCAGCAGTGACTCGATAGGGTCCACCGGGGAGCTGTTTTTT. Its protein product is CASSDSIGSTGELFF.

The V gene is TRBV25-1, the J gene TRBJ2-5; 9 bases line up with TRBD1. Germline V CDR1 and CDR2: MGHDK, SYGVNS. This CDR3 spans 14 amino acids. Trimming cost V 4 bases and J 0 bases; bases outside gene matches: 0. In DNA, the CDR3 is TGTGCCAGCAGTGGGACAGGGGACCAAGAGACCCAGTACTTC. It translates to CASSGTGDQETQYF.

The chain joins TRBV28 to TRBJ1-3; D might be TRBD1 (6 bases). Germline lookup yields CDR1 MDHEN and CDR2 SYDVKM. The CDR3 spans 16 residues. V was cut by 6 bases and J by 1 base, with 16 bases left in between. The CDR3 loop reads CASRPGRGASGNTIYF. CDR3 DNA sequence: TGTGCCAGCAGACCCGGTAGGGGGGCGTCTGGAAACACCATATATTTT.

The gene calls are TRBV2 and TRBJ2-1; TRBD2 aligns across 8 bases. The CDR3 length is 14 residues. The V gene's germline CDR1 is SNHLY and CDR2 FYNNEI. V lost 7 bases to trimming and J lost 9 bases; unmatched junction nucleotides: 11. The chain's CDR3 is CASNEIGGAGEQFF. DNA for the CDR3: TGTGCCAGCAACGAGATCGGGGGGGCCGGTGAGCAGTTCTTC. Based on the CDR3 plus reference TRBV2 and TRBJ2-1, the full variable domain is EPEVTQTPSHQVTQMGQEVILRCVPISNHLYFYWYRQILGQKVEFLVSFYNNEISEKSEIFDDQFSVERPDGSNFTLKIRSTKLEDSAMYFCASNEIGGAGEQFFGPGTRLTVL.

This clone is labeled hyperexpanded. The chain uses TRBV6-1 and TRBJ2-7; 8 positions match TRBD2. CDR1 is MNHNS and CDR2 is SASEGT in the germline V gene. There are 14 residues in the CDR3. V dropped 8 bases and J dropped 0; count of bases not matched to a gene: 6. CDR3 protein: CASGEGTSSYEQYF. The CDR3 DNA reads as TGTGCCAGCGGAGAGGGGACTAGCTCCTACGAGCAGTACTTC.